Below, 32 T cell receptor beta chains from the same sample are listed, as sequenced in a study of cytomegalovirus exposure and HLA in healthy donors. PCR was performed using 60 Vbeta and 13 Jbeta primers. Assay used: immunoSEQ multiplex PCR; TCRdb lists only in-frame clones, some missing. Of around 130,000 clones in the sample, about 8.5% are singletons; the top ten hold under 5.5%. The specimen sequenced was PBMCs. All receptors derive from a middle-aged man in good health and CMV-seronegative.

This clone came up a few times. The gene calls are TRBV5-6 and TRBJ2-7; 12 nucleotides match TRBD1. The germline CDR1 and CDR2 sequences are SGHDT and YYEEEE. This CDR3 is built from 15 residues. Losses at the gene ends were 2 bases for V and 6 bases for J; bases not matched to a gene: 6. DNA of the CDR3: TGTGCCAGCAGCTTTTTCCGGGACAGGGGGCGCGAGCAGTACTTC. It translates to CASSFFRDRGREQYF. Combining the CDR3 with reference TRBV5-6 and TRBJ2-7 gives the whole variable domain DAGVTQSPTHLIKTRGQQVTLRCSPKSGHDTVSWYQQALGQGPQFIFQYYEEEERQRGNFPDRFSGHQFPNYSSELNVNALLLGDSALYLCASSFFRDRGREQYFGPGTRLTVT.

In DNA, the CDR3 is TGTGCCAGCACCCCCCACGGGTCAGATACGCAGTATTTT. This gives the protein CASTPHGSDTQYF. The chain uses TRBV7-9 and TRBJ2-3; D gene unclear. The CDR3 is made up of 13 amino acids. The germline V and J ends were trimmed by 7 bases and 4 bases, with 12 bases remaining between them. The germline V gene has CDR1 SEHNR and CDR2 FQNEAQ (reference sequence).

This chain uses TRBV11-2 with TRBJ1-2; 9 bases line up with TRBD1. The CDR3 totals 16 residues. The junction had 9 bases not matched to a gene; V was cut back by 3 bases and J by 4 bases. Germline V CDR1 and CDR2: SGHAT, FQNNGV. The CDR3, as DNA: TGTGCCAGCAGCTTTGGGACAGGGTCTAGCTCCTATGGCTACACCTTC. Protein sequence: CASSFGTGSSSYGYTF.

This clone has a handful of counts. The genes are TRBV10-3 and TRBJ2-7; 8 nucleotides align to TRBD2. This CDR3 region has 14 residues. Germline V lookup: CDR1 ENHRY, CDR2 SYGVKD. The trim removed 6 bases at V and 5 bases at J, leaving 9 bases unmatched. The chain's CDR3 is CAISPSRLANEQYF. The CDR3 DNA follows: TGTGCCATCAGCCCGTCCCGACTAGCGAACGAGCAGTACTTC.

This chain connects TRBV10-1 to TRBJ2-2, with D tentatively TRBD1 (6 bases). Per the germline V gene, CDR1 is WNHNN and CDR2 is SYGVQD (reference sequence). The CDR3 contains 16 residues. V shed 5 bases and J shed 5 bases, with 18 bases lying between them. The CDR3 loop reads CASSSQTGLGTGELFF. For the CDR3, the DNA is TGCGCCAGCAGTTCCCAAACAGGGCTCGGGACCGGGGAGCTGTTTTTT.

V is TRBV5-1 and J is TRBJ1-3; D unresolved. CDR3 length equals 13 residues. Trimming pared 3 bases from V and 8 bases from J, leaving 12 bases between. Germline CDR1 is SGHRS and CDR2 is YFSETQ. CDR3 DNA sequence: TGCGCCAGCAGCTGGACCACCGGGGACACCATATATTTT. This encodes CASSWTTGDTIYF.

This clone turned up a few times. V usage is TRBV5-4 and J usage is TRBJ2-3, with 8 bases aligning to TRBD1. With 4 bases clipped from V and 0 bases from J, the junction kept 4 bases outside the gene matches. Germline V gives CDR1 SGHNT, CDR2 YYREEE (reference sequence). The length of the CDR3 is 15 residues. As DNA, the CDR3 is TGTGCCAGCAGCCCCCGGACAGGGAGCACAGATACGCAGTATTTT. Protein product: CASSPRTGSTDTQYF.

A few counts support this clone. The chain couples TRBV6-6 to TRBJ1-2; D possibly corresponds to TRBD1 (5 bases). Trimming cost V 2 bases and J 5 bases, with 15 bases left between them. The CDR3 loop spans 15 amino acids. The germline CDR1 and CDR2 sequences are MNHNY and SVGAGI (reference sequence). DNA for the CDR3: TGTGCCAGCAGTTACGCGGGGGAAAGTTCTTATGGCTACACCTTC. Its translation is CASSYAGESSYGYTF.

This clone was seen only a few times. The CDR3 coding sequence is TGTGCCAGCAGCCAGGCGAGGGGACAGGGGCGTTACAATGAGCAGTTCTTC. Its protein is CASSQARGQGRYNEQFF. J is TRBJ2-1 and V is TRBV7-8, with 10 bases identical to TRBD1. V dropped 5 bases and J dropped 4; count of bases not matched to a gene: 11. Germline CDR1 SGHVS, CDR2 FQNEAQ. The CDR3 runs to 17 residues.

Worth noting for this clone: One junction end disagrees with the germline gene, perhaps due to a read error. This chain connects TRBV6-1 to TRBJ2-7; TRBD1 might be the D (5 bases). The CDR3 length is 13 residues. CDR1 and CDR2 (germline): MNHNS, SASEGT. CDR3 protein: CASRVRGTYEQYF. The CDR3 DNA sequence: TGTGCGAGCAGGGTCCGCGGTACCTACGAGCAGTACTTC.

The CDR3 DNA reads TGTGCCAGCAGCCCCCGAGGGAACAGCCACGACGAGCAGTACTTC. Amino acid sequence: CASSPRGNSHDEQYF. The V gene is TRBV9, the J gene TRBJ2-7; D might be TRBD2 (5 bases). V was clipped by 4 bases and J by 5 bases, with 19 bases between them. The germline V gene encodes CDR1 SGDLS and CDR2 YYNGEE. The CDR3 has 15 amino acids.

The rearrangement uses TRBV11-2 and TRBJ2-3; possible D gene TRBD2, 5 bases. The V end was cut by 5 bases, the J end by 2 bases, with 14 bases between. Germline values: CDR1 SGHAT, CDR2 FQNNGV. The CDR3 runs to 15 residues. Here the CDR3 DNA reads TGTGCCAGCAGCGGAGGATCGGATTTCACAGATACGCAGTATTTT. This encodes CASSGGSDFTDTQYF.

This clone was observed a few times. This chain uses TRBV5-1 with TRBJ1-1, with a tentative D call TRBD1 (5 bases). Trimming left V 4 bases short and J 2 bases short, with 15 bases between. The CDR3 consists of 15 residues. Germline-derived CDR1 and CDR2 are SGHRS and YFSETQ. The CDR3 nucleotides read TGCGCCAGCAGCGGCCAAGGAGGGGTTAACACTGAAGCTTTCTTT. This gives the protein CASSGQGGVNTEAFF.

This clone occurred a few times. This chain joins TRBV7-3 and TRBJ1-1; 7 nucleotides line up with TRBD1. CDR3 length: 15 residues. From germline, CDR1 is SGHTA and CDR2 FQGTGA. The junction had 9 bases not matched to a gene; V was cut back by 5 bases and J by 3 bases. The CDR3 bases are TGTGCCAGCAGCGTAGGGGACAGTCGGGACACTGAAGCTTTCTTT. Encoded protein: CASSVGDSRDTEAFF.

The chain uses TRBV25-1 and TRBJ2-4, with 7 bases that match TRBD1. The trim removed 3 bases at V and 4 bases at J, leaving 6 bases unmatched. The CDR3 totals 15 residues. Germline V lookup: CDR1 MGHDK, CDR2 SYGVNS. The CDR3 DNA reads TGTGCCAGCAGTGATACAGGGGCTACAAAAAACATTCAGTACTTC. Translated: CASSDTGATKNIQYF.

The gene calls are TRBV9 and TRBJ2-7, with 9 positions matching TRBD1. CDR3 length: 15 residues. Germline V gene lookup returns CDR1 SGDLS and CDR2 YYNGEE. The junction had 8 bases not matched to a gene; V was cut back by 2 bases and J by 5 bases. CDR3 sequence reads: CASSVGTGMGNEQYF. CDR3 nucleotide sequence: TGTGCCAGCAGCGTTGGGACAGGGATGGGGAACGAGCAGTACTTC. Together with reference TRBV9 and TRBJ2-7, the CDR3 gives the full variable domain: DSGVTQTPKHLITATGQRVTLRCSPRSGDLSVYWYQQSLDQGLQFLIQYYNGEERAKGNILERFSAQQFPDLHSELNLSSLELGDSALYFCASSVGTGMGNEQYFGPGTRLTVT.

The chain joins TRBV5-1 to TRBJ2-3; maybe TRBD2 (5 bases). V dropped 0 bases and J dropped 0 bases, with 8 bases sitting between them. The CDR3 runs 15 residues. In germline, CDR1 is SGHRS, CDR2 YFSETQ. CDR3 residues: CASSLDGVSTDTQYF. In DNA, the CDR3 is TGCGCCAGCAGCTTGGACGGGGTGAGCACAGATACGCAGTATTTT.

J is TRBJ1-6 and V is TRBV2; D may be TRBD1 (5 bases). Germline values: CDR1 SNHLY, CDR2 FYNNEI. CDR3 size: 14 residues. With 3 bases removed from V and 9 bases from J, the gap between germline ends came to 12 bases. CDR3 bases: TGTGCCAGCAGTGAGGGACTTTCCATTTCACCCCTCCACTTT. Translation gives CASSEGLSISPLHF.

This clone was counted between two and nine times. The rearrangement uses TRBV5-1 and TRBJ1-1; TRBD1 matches at 11 bases. Trimming took 2 bases from V and 4 from J; bases not matched to a gene: 4. The length of the CDR3 is 15 residues. Germline loops: CDR1 SGHRS, CDR2 YFSETQ. Here the CDR3 DNA reads TGCGCCAGCAGCTTAGGGGACAGGGGGGCCACTGAAGCTTTCTTT. The encoded protein is CASSLGDRGATEAFF.

This clone appeared a few times. The chain couples TRBV2 to TRBJ2-1, with 7 bases matching TRBD1. Germline V gives CDR1 SNHLY, CDR2 FYNNEI. The CDR3 runs 16 residues. V was pared by 7 bases and J by 4 bases, with 13 bases of the junction left unmatched. The CDR3 DNA reads TGTGCCAGCACCCCAATCGACAGGGAGCGGTACAATGAGCAGTTCTTC. Its translation is CASTPIDRERYNEQFF.

This chain joins TRBV27 and TRBJ1-1, with 9 bases identical to TRBD1. V gave up 5 bases and J gave up 6 bases; unmatched junction bases: 7. Germline CDR1 and CDR2: MNHEY and SMNVEV (reference sequence). This CDR3 is built from 14 residues. The chain's CDR3 is CASSTQGAAAEAFF. The CDR3 DNA sequence: TGTGCCAGCAGTACACAGGGGGCAGCCGCTGAAGCTTTCTTT.

This clone was seen only a few times. The chain recombines TRBV6-1 with TRBJ2-7, with TRBD1 matching 9 bases. This CDR3 region has 14 residues. V lost 4 bases to trimming and J lost 6 bases; unmatched junction nucleotides: 7. Looked up from germline, CDR1 is MNHNS and CDR2 is SASEGT. The CDR3 bases are TGTGCCAGCAGTGCGGGGACAGGGTTGGGCGAGCAGTACTTC. Translating gives CASSAGTGLGEQYF.

This clone was observed a handful of times. This rearrangement joins TRBV7-3 to TRBJ2-2; possibly TRBD2 for D (7 bases). Trimming cost V 1 base and J 4 bases, with 10 bases left between them. The CDR3 totals 15 residues. Germline-derived CDR1 and CDR2 are SGHTA and FQGTGA. The CDR3 reads CASSLRGGRTGELFF. DNA for the CDR3: TGTGCCAGCAGCTTAAGGGGGGGCCGCACCGGGGAGCTGTTTTTT.

A word on this clone: This sample also contains other DNA sequences that code for the same CDR3. V usage is TRBV5-1 and J usage is TRBJ1-2; possible D gene TRBD1, 5 bases. The V end lost 0 bases, the J end lost 2 bases, and 5 bases lay between the germline ends. CDR1 is SGHRS and CDR2 is YFSETQ in the germline V gene. The CDR3 has 13 residues. Here the CDR3 reads CASSLGQNYGYTF. The CDR3 region has the DNA TGCGCCAGCAGCTTGGGACAGAACTATGGCTACACCTTC. The entire variable domain, with the rest obtained from reference TRBV5-1 and TRBJ1-2, is as follows: KAGVTQTPRYLIKTRGQQVTLSCSPISGHRSVSWYQQTPGQGLQFLFEYFSETQRNKGNFPGRFSGRQFSNSRSEMNVSTLELGDSALYLCASSLGQNYGYTFGSGTRLTVV.

The V call is TRBV7-2, the J call TRBJ2-3, with unresolved D. This CDR3 spans 14 amino acids. The germline V gene encodes CDR1 SGHTA and CDR2 FQGNSA. Trimming cost V 5 bases and J 0 bases, with 9 bases left between them. CDR3 bases: TGTGCCAGCAGCCTCCAGACTAGCACAGATACGCAGTATTTT. It specifies CASSLQTSTDTQYF.

This rearrangement joins TRBV5-1 to TRBJ1-1, with D uncertain. Trimming took off 3 bases at V and 3 bases at J, with 9 bases between the two ends. Per germline, CDR1 SGHRS and CDR2 YFSETQ. The CDR3 spans 13 residues. The CDR3 loop is CASSSRVDTEAFF. The CDR3 region has the DNA TGCGCCAGCAGCTCCCGGGTGGACACTGAAGCTTTCTTT.

This rearrangement joins TRBV9 to TRBJ2-1; the match to TRBD2 covers 8 bases. Germline assignment: CDR1 SGDLS and CDR2 YYNGEE. Germline trimming cut 0 bases from V and 8 bases from J; bases unmatched to any gene: 7. The CDR3 totals 15 residues. The CDR3, as DNA: TGTGCCAGCAGCGTAGGGGCGGGGGGTGTCGATGAGCAGTTCTTC. Translating gives CASSVGAGGVDEQFF. The full variable domain, with the rest looked up from reference TRBV9 and TRBJ2-1, is DSGVTQTPKHLITATGQRVTLRCSPRSGDLSVYWYQQSLDQGLQFLIQYYNGEERAKGNILERFSAQQFPDLHSELNLSSLELGDSALYFCASSVGAGGVDEQFFGPGTRLTVL.

This clone was counted between two and nine times. The chain joins TRBV6-1 to TRBJ1-1, with no clear D. The germline V gene encodes CDR1 MNHNS and CDR2 SASEGT. Trimming stripped 10 bases from V and 8 bases from J, with 14 bases between. The CDR3 extends over 11 amino acids. This chain's CDR3 is CATLGRIEAFF. The CDR3 DNA reads as TGTGCCACCCTGGGCCGGATAGAAGCTTTCTTT.

This clone was counted a few times. The genes are TRBV9 and TRBJ1-2, with D perhaps TRBD1 (5 bases). V was shortened by 0 bases and J by 4 bases, with 10 bases between the two germline ends. This CDR3 comprises 14 residues. Germline-derived CDR1 and CDR2 are SGDLS and YYNGEE. The CDR3 DNA sequence: TGTGCCAGCAGCGTAGAACAGGCAGCCTATGGCTACACCTTC. It is translated as CASSVEQAAYGYTF.

This sequence joins TRBV19 and TRBJ1-5; 10 bases map to TRBD1. CDR1 and CDR2 (germline): LNHDA, SQIVND (reference sequence). Trimming removed 6 bases from V and 2 bases from J; junction bases left unmatched: 1. CDR3 size: 14 residues. CDR3 sequence (DNA): TGTGCCAGTAGGGGGACAGGGGGCAATCAGCCCCAGCATTTT. Its translation: CASRGTGGNQPQHF.

The chain joins TRBV7-9 to TRBJ2-2; 7 nucleotides match TRBD1. J was trimmed by 2 bases and V by 0 bases; bases with no gene match: 6. Looked up from germline, CDR1 is SEHNR and CDR2 is FQNEAQ (reference sequence). This CDR3 region has 17 residues. CDR3 sequence: CASSLALRQGNTGELFF. CDR3 bases: TGTGCCAGCAGCTTAGCGCTTAGACAGGGTAACACCGGGGAGCTGTTTTTT.

This clone was counted only a few times. The CDR3 DNA is TGCGCCAGCAGTGAAGATCCCGGGGTCTATGGCTACACCTTC. Translation: CASSEDPGVYGYTF. V usage is TRBV10-1 and J usage is TRBJ1-2; D gene uncertain. CDR3 length equals 14 residues. Trimming stripped 3 bases from V and 4 bases from J, with 12 bases between. In germline, CDR1 is WNHNN, CDR2 SYGVQD (reference sequence).